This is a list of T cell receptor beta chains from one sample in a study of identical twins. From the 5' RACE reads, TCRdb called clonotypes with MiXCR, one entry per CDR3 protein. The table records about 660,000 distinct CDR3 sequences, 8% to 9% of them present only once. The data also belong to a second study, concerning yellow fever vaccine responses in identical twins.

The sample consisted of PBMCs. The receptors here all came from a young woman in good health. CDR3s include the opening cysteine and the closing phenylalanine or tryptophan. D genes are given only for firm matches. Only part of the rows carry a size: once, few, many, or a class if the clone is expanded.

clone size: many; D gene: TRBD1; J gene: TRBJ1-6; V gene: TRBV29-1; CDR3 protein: CSVGWDRDNSPLHF; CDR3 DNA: TGCAGCGTTGGTTGGGACAGGGATAATTCACCCCTCCACTTT
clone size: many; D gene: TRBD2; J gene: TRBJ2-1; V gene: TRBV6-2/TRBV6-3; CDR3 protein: CASSYNREAPNSYNEQFF; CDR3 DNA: TGTGCCAGCAGTTACAATCGGGAGGCACCCAACTCCTACAATGAGCAGTTCTTC
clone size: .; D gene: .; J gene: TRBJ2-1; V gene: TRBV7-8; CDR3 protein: CASSLWDRGNEQFF; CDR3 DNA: TGTGCCAGCAGCTTATGGGATCGGGGTAATGAGCAGTTCTTC
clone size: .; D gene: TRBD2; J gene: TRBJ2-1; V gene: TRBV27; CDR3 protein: CASSSELAGFGYEQFF; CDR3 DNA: TGTGCCAGCAGTTCAGAACTAGCGGGGTTTGGGTATGAGCAGTTCTTC
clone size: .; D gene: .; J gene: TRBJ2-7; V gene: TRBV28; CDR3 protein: CASSPVKRVQGTYEQYF; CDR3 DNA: TGTGCCAGCAGTCCTGTTAAGCGTGTACAGGGAACCTACGAGCAGTACTTC
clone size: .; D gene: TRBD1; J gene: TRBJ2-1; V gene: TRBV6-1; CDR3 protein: CASSDAGGQGYREQFF; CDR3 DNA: TGTGCCAGCAGCGACGCCGGGGGACAGGGGTATCGTGAGCAGTTCTTC
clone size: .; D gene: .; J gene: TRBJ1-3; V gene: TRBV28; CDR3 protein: CASSGEGRSGNTIYF; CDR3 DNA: TGTGCCAGCTCAGGGGAAGGACGCTCTGGAAACACCATATATTTT
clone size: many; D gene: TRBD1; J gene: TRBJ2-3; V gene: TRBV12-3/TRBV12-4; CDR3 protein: CASSFDRGGTDTQYF; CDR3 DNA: TGTGCCAGCAGTTTCGACAGGGGGGGCACAGATACGCAGTATTTT
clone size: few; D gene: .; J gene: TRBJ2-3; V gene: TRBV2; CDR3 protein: CASSSNGLTRAQYF; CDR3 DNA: TGTGCCAGCAGTTCCAATGGACTGACCCGCGCGCAGTATTTT
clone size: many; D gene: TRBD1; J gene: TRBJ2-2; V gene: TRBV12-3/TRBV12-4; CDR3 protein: CASSLTGINTGELFF; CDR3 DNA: TGTGCCAGCAGTTTGACAGGGATAAACACCGGGGAGCTGTTTTTT
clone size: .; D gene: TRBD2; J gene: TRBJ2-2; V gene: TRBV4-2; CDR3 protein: CASSQDPGGETGELFF; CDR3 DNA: TGTGCCAGCAGCCAAGATCCCGGGGGGGAAACCGGGGAGCTGTTTTTT
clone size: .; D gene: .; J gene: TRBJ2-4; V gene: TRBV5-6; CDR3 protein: CASSLGWGAKNIQYF; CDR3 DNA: TGTGCCAGCAGCTTGGGATGGGGGGCCAAAAACATTCAGTACTTC
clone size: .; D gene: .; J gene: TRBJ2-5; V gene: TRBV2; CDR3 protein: CASSEERLFGETQYF; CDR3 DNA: TGTGCCAGCAGTGAAGAGAGACTATTTGGAGAGACCCAGTACTTC
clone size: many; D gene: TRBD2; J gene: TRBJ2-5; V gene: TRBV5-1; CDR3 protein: CASSFRGDEETQYF; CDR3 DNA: TGCGCCAGCAGCTTCCGGGGGGACGAAGAGACCCAGTACTTC
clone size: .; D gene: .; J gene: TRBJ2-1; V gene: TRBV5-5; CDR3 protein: CASSLVGRGSSSYNEQFF; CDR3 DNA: TGTGCCAGCAGCTTGGTTGGTCGGGGGTCCAGCTCCTACAATGAGCAGTTCTTC
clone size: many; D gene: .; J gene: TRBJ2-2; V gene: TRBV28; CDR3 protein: CASSFGGSDAGELFF; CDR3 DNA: TGTGCCAGCAGTTTCGGAGGGTCGGACGCCGGGGAGCTGTTTTTT
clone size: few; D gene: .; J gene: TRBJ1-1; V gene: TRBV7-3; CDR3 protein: CASSLTPENTEAFF; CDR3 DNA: TGTGCCAGCAGCTTAACTCCAGAGAACACTGAAGCTTTCTTT
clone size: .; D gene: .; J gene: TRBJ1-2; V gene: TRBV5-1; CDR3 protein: CASSLEAYYGYTF; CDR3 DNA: TGCGCCAGCAGCCTAGAAGCCTACTATGGCTACACCTTC
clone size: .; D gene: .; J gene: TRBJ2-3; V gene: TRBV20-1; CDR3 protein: CSASSRGTGVFFTDTQYF; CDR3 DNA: TGCAGTGCTAGTTCCCGCGGTACGGGGGTCTTTTTCACAGATACGCAGTATTTT
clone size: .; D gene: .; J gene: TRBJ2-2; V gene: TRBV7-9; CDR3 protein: CASSTGGELFF; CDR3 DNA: TGTGCCAGCAGCACAGGCGGGGAGCTGTTTTTT
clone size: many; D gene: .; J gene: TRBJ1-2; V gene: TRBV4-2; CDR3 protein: CASSQDFSPDRLYGYTF; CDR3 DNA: TGTGCCAGCAGCCAAGATTTTAGCCCAGACAGGCTTTATGGCTACACCTTC
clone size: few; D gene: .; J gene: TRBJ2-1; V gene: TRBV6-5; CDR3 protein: CASSSPGEYEQFF; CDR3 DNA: TGTGCCAGCAGTTCTCCGGGAGAGTATGAGCAGTTCTTC
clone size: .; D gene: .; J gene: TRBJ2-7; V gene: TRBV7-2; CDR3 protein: CASSLSREFYEQYF; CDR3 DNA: TGTGCCAGCAGCTTAAGCAGGGAATTTTACGAGCAGTACTTC
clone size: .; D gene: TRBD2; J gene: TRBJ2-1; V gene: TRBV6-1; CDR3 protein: CASIRAGGHDEQFF; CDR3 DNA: TGTGCCTCAATCCGGGCGGGAGGGCACGATGAGCAGTTCTTC
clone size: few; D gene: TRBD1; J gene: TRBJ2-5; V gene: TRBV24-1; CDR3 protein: CATSVPTGGQETQYF; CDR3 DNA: TGTGCCACCAGTGTACCAACAGGGGGTCAAGAGACCCAGTACTTC
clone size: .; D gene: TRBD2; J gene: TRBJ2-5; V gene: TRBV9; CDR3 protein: CASSVHGLAGTQETQYF; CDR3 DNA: TGTGCCAGCAGCGTCCATGGACTAGCGGGGACTCAAGAGACCCAGTACTTC
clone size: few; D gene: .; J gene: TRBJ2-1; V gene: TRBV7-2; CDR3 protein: CASSLGSPVLYNEQFF; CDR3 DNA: TGTGCCAGCAGCTTAGGGTCCCCAGTTCTCTACAATGAGCAGTTCTTC
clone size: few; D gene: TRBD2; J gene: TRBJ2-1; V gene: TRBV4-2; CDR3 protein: CASSQSGLAGEGEQFF; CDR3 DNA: TGTGCCAGCAGCCAATCGGGACTAGCGGGAGAGGGTGAGCAGTTCTTC
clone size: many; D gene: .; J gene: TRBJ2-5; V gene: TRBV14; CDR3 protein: CASPLPGGGTYQETQYF; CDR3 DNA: TGTGCCAGCCCCCTTCCTGGAGGGGGTACGTACCAAGAGACCCAGTACTTC
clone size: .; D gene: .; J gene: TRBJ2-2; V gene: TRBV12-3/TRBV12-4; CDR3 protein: CASSPTPVGTGELFF; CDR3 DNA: TGTGCCAGCAGTCCTACACCCGTTGGCACCGGGGAGCTGTTTTTT
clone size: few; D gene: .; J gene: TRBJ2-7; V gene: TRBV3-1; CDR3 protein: CAALDPYSYEQYF; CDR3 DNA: TGTGCCGCGCTGGACCCCTACTCCTACGAGCAGTACTTC
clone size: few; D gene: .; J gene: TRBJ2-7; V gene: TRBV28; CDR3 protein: CASSLTLNEQYF; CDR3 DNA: TGTGCCAGCAGTCTTACTCTTAACGAGCAGTACTTC
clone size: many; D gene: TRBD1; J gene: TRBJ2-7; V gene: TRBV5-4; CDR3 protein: CASSTGQGLVYEQYF; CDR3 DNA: TGTGCCAGCAGCACCGGACAGGGTTTAGTCTACGAGCAGTACTTC
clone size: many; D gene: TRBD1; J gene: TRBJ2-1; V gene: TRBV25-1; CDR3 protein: CASSELRDRVYNEQFF; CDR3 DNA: TGTGCCAGCAGTGAATTAAGGGACAGGGTCTACAATGAGCAGTTCTTC
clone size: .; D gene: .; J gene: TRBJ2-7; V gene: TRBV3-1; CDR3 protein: CASSQSENEQYF; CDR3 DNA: TGTGCCAGCAGCCAGTCGGAGAACGAGCAGTACTTC
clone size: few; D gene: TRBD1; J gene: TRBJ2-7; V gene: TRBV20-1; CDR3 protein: CSARDRVFRQYF; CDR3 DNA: TGCAGTGCTAGGGACAGGGTGTTCAGGCAGTACTTC
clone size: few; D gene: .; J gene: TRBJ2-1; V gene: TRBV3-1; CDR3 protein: CASSSRRGGLSYNEQFF; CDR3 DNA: TGTGCCAGCAGCTCTCGGAGGGGGGGCCTATCCTACAATGAGCAGTTCTTC
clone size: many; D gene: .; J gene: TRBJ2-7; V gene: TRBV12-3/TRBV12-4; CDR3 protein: CASSLSSYSYEQYF; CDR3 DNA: TGTGCCAGCAGTTTGTCCTCGTACTCCTACGAGCAGTACTTC
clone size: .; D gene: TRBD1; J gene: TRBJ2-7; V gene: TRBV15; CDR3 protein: CATSGQGYEQYF; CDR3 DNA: TGTGCCACCTCGGGACAGGGCTACGAGCAGTACTTC
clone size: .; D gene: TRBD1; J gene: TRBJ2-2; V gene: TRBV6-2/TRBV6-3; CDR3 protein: CASRGDSNTGELFF; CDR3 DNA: TGTGCCAGCAGGGGGGACAGCAACACCGGGGAGCTGTTTTTT
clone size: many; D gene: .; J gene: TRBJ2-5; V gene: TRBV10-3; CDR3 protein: CAISDWGRGDQETQYF; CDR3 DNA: TGTGCCATCAGTGATTGGGGGCGCGGGGACCAAGAGACCCAGTACTTC
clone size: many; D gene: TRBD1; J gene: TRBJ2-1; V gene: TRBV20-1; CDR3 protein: CSARDVTGGDYNEQFF; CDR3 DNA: TGCAGTGCTAGAGATGTGACAGGGGGCGACTACAATGAGCAGTTCTTC
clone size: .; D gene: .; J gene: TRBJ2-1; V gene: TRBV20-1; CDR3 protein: CSARLSGRSSYNEQFF; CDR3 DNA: TGCAGTGCTAGACTCTCGGGACGAAGCTCCTACAATGAGCAGTTCTTC
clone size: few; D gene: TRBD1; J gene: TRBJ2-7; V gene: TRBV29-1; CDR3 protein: CSVVGTANEQYF; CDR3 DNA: TGCAGCGTTGTAGGGACAGCGAACGAGCAGTACTTC
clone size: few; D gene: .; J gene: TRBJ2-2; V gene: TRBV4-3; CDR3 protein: CASSQDKARENTGELFF; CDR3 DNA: TGCGCCAGCAGCCAAGATAAGGCTAGAGAGAACACCGGGGAGCTGTTTTTT
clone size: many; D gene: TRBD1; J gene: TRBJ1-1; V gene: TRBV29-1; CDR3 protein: CSVDRANTEAFF; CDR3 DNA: TGCAGCGTGGACAGGGCGAACACTGAAGCTTTCTTT
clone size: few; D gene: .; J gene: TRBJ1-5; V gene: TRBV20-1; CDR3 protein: CSANESNQPQHF; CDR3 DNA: TGCAGTGCTAACGAAAGCAATCAGCCCCAGCATTTT
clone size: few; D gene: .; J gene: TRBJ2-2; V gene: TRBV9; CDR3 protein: CASSVEATPITGELFF; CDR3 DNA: TGTGCCAGCAGCGTAGAGGCCACCCCGATAACCGGGGAGCTGTTTTTT
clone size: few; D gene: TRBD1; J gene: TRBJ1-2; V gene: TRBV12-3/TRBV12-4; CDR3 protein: CASSGQDGSGYTF; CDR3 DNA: TGTGCCAGCAGTGGACAGGATGGTTCCGGCTACACCTTC
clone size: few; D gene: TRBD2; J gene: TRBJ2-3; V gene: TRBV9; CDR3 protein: CASSASGRSPDTQYF; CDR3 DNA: TGTGCCAGCAGCGCTAGCGGGAGAAGTCCAGATACGCAGTATTTT
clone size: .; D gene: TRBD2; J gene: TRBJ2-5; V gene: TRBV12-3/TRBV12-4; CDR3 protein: CASSLVGRGGLETQYF; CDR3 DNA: TGTGCCAGCAGTTTAGTAGGGCGGGGGGGCCTAGAGACCCAGTACTTC
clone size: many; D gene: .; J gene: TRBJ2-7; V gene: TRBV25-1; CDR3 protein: CASSPNPPSSGAYEQYF; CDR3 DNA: TGTGCCAGCAGTCCAAATCCTCCTAGCTCCGGGGCCTACGAGCAGTACTTC
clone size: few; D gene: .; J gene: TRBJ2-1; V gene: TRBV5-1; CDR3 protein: CASSPGPSNDEQFF; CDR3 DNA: TGCGCCAGCAGCCCCGGGCCTAGTAACGATGAGCAGTTCTTC
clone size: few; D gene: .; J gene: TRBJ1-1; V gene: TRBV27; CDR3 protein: CASSLSTVLNTEAFF; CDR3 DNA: TGTGCCAGCAGTTTAAGTACAGTCTTGAACACTGAAGCTTTCTTT